The rows below give T cell receptor beta chains drawn from one sample of a study of identical twins. TCRdb re-derived calls from the 5' RACE reads in MiXCR, one entry per CDR3 protein. The sample gives 650,000 to 750,000 distinct CDR3 sequences, 21% of which show up once; about 4.5% is in the top ten. Separately, the same data were catalogued under a study of T cells expressing NK-cell markers.

Sequences were obtained from PBMCs. These receptors were taken from a woman aged 18 to 35 in good health. CDR3s include the opening cysteine and the closing phenylalanine or tryptophan. Fields, in order: V gene, CDR3 length, D gene, clone size, J gene, CDR3 DNA, CDR3 protein. The D gene is left open where the match is weak. Clone size is stated in some rows and not others, as once, few, many or a class when expanded.

v_call: TRBV29-1
cdr3_length: 11
d_call: -
clone_size: -
j_call: TRBJ2-2
cdr3_nt: TGCAGCGTTCAGGGGATAGGGGAGCTGTTTTTT
cdr3_aa: CSVQGIGELFF

v_call: TRBV7-9
cdr3_length: 13
d_call: TRBD2
clone_size: -
j_call: TRBJ2-7
cdr3_nt: TGTGCCAGCAGCCCCCGGGACTATGGCGAGCAGTACTTC
cdr3_aa: CASSPRDYGEQYF

v_call: TRBV7-9
cdr3_length: 13
d_call: -
clone_size: -
j_call: TRBJ1-2
cdr3_nt: TGTGCCAGCAGCCCGCGGAGGGAGTATGGCTACACCTTC
cdr3_aa: CASSPRREYGYTF

v_call: TRBV27
cdr3_length: 15
d_call: -
clone_size: -
j_call: TRBJ1-1
cdr3_nt: TGTGCCAGCAGTTTAGAGGGTTGGGGGGACACTGAAGCTTTCTTT
cdr3_aa: CASSLEGWGDTEAFF

v_call: TRBV4-3
cdr3_length: 15
d_call: -
clone_size: -
j_call: TRBJ2-1
cdr3_nt: TGCGCCAGCAGCCAAGGACTAGAGATCGGCAATGAGCAGTTCTTC
cdr3_aa: CASSQGLEIGNEQFF

v_call: TRBV7-7
cdr3_length: 13
d_call: -
clone_size: few
j_call: TRBJ2-3
cdr3_nt: TGTGCCAGCAGCCACTCGGTGGCAGATACGCAGTATTTT
cdr3_aa: CASSHSVADTQYF

v_call: TRBV20-1
cdr3_length: 15
d_call: TRBD2
clone_size: many
j_call: TRBJ2-2
cdr3_nt: TGCAGTGCTAGGGTGACTAGCGGGAGCACCGGGGAGCTGTTTTTT
cdr3_aa: CSARVTSGSTGELFF

v_call: TRBV9
cdr3_length: 16
d_call: TRBD2
clone_size: -
j_call: TRBJ2-5
cdr3_nt: TGTGCCAGCAGCGTAGGAAACGGGAGGGCCCAAGAGACCCAGTACTTC
cdr3_aa: CASSVGNGRAQETQYF

v_call: TRBV20-1
cdr3_length: 14
d_call: TRBD2
clone_size: few
j_call: TRBJ2-3
cdr3_nt: TGCAGTGTCATTAGCGGGAGGGACGTAGATACGCAGTATTTT
cdr3_aa: CSVISGRDVDTQYF

v_call: TRBV5-4
cdr3_length: 16
d_call: TRBD2
clone_size: once
j_call: TRBJ2-3
cdr3_nt: TGTGCCAGCAGCTCCCCGACTAGCGGGCTCACAGATACGCAGTATTTT
cdr3_aa: CASSSPTSGLTDTQYF

v_call: TRBV30
cdr3_length: 14
d_call: TRBD1
clone_size: -
j_call: TRBJ1-6
cdr3_nt: TGTGCCTGGAGCCGGGGAGGGGGCAGGTCACCCCTCCACTTT
cdr3_aa: CAWSRGGGRSPLHF

v_call: TRBV27
cdr3_length: 16
d_call: TRBD1
clone_size: -
j_call: TRBJ2-7
cdr3_nt: TGTGCCAGCAATGCGGGGCCAGGACAGGGCCAATACGAGCAGTACTTC
cdr3_aa: CASNAGPGQGQYEQYF

v_call: TRBV11-2
cdr3_length: 15
d_call: TRBD2
clone_size: few
j_call: TRBJ2-1
cdr3_nt: TGTGCCAGCAGCCTGACTAGCGGGAGGGGCAATGAGCAGTTCTTC
cdr3_aa: CASSLTSGRGNEQFF

v_call: TRBV5-1
cdr3_length: 13
d_call: -
clone_size: many
j_call: TRBJ2-1
cdr3_nt: TGCGCCAGCAGGTCATCGCAATACAATGAGCAGTTCTTC
cdr3_aa: CASRSSQYNEQFF

v_call: TRBV20-1
cdr3_length: 15
d_call: -
clone_size: -
j_call: TRBJ1-6
cdr3_nt: TGCAGTGCGGGGCTAGGGCGGGACATAAATTCACCCCTCCACTTT
cdr3_aa: CSAGLGRDINSPLHF

v_call: TRBV7-9
cdr3_length: 16
d_call: TRBD2
clone_size: -
j_call: TRBJ2-1
cdr3_nt: TGTGCCAGCAGCTTATTGACGGGAGGGTCCAATAATGAGCAGTTCTTC
cdr3_aa: CASSLLTGGSNNEQFF

v_call: TRBV29-1
cdr3_length: 14
d_call: TRBD1
clone_size: -
j_call: TRBJ2-3
cdr3_nt: TGCAGCGTTTGGGACAGGGGATACACAGATACGCAGTATTTT
cdr3_aa: CSVWDRGYTDTQYF

v_call: TRBV11-3
cdr3_length: 16
d_call: -
clone_size: -
j_call: TRBJ1-1
cdr3_nt: TGTGCCAGCAGCTTGCCCTACAGGGAAGGTGGCACTGAAGCTTTCTTT
cdr3_aa: CASSLPYREGGTEAFF

v_call: TRBV6-5
cdr3_length: 12
d_call: -
clone_size: few
j_call: TRBJ2-2
cdr3_nt: TGTGCCAGCAGACGCAAGGGAGGGGAGCTGTTTTTT
cdr3_aa: CASRRKGGELFF

v_call: TRBV6-5
cdr3_length: 16
d_call: -
clone_size: few
j_call: TRBJ2-2
cdr3_nt: TGTGCCAGCAGTTACACGACAGGAGTACTGACCGGGGAGCTGTTTTTT
cdr3_aa: CASSYTTGVLTGELFF

v_call: TRBV12-3/TRBV12-4
cdr3_length: 15
d_call: -
clone_size: few
j_call: TRBJ2-1
cdr3_nt: TGTGCCAGCAGTTTAGGACAGGTCGGTTCGGCGGGGCAGTTCTTC
cdr3_aa: CASSLGQVGSAGQFF

v_call: TRBV9
cdr3_length: 13
d_call: -
clone_size: few
j_call: TRBJ1-1
cdr3_nt: TGTGCCAGCAGCGCCCCAGAGAACACTGAAGCTTTCTTT
cdr3_aa: CASSAPENTEAFF

v_call: TRBV7-2
cdr3_length: 13
d_call: -
clone_size: many
j_call: TRBJ2-1
cdr3_nt: TGTGCCAGCAGTTTGGGTACCTACAATGAGCAGTTCTTC
cdr3_aa: CASSLGTYNEQFF

v_call: TRBV20-1
cdr3_length: 15
d_call: TRBD2
clone_size: -
j_call: TRBJ2-1
cdr3_nt: TGCAGTGCTACCGGAGCGGGATTTGGCTACAATGAGCAGTTCTTC
cdr3_aa: CSATGAGFGYNEQFF

v_call: TRBV20-1
cdr3_length: 15
d_call: -
clone_size: few
j_call: TRBJ1-2
cdr3_nt: TGCAGTGCTAGAGGGAACACAGCACTTGGGGAAGGCTACACCTTC
cdr3_aa: CSARGNTALGEGYTF

v_call: TRBV5-1
cdr3_length: 13
d_call: -
clone_size: -
j_call: TRBJ2-1
cdr3_nt: TGCGCCAGCAGCGCAGAGTGGGGAGATGAGCAGTTCTTC
cdr3_aa: CASSAEWGDEQFF

v_call: TRBV5-1
cdr3_length: 14
d_call: -
clone_size: -
j_call: TRBJ2-7
cdr3_nt: TGCGCCAGCAGCCACCCGGACAGATCCTACGAGCAGTACTTC
cdr3_aa: CASSHPDRSYEQYF

v_call: TRBV7-9
cdr3_length: 13
d_call: -
clone_size: -
j_call: TRBJ2-3
cdr3_nt: TGTGCCAGCACTAGGGCCGAGGGGGATACGCAGTATTTT
cdr3_aa: CASTRAEGDTQYF

v_call: TRBV12-3/TRBV12-4
cdr3_length: 12
d_call: TRBD2
clone_size: few
j_call: TRBJ2-4
cdr3_nt: TGTGCCAGCAGCCCGGGGGGGAACATTCAGTACTTC
cdr3_aa: CASSPGGNIQYF

v_call: TRBV12-3/TRBV12-4
cdr3_length: 14
d_call: -
clone_size: -
j_call: TRBJ2-3
cdr3_nt: TGTGCCAGCACCCGGGGGGCGGACACAGATACGCAGTATTTT
cdr3_aa: CASTRGADTDTQYF

v_call: TRBV20-1
cdr3_length: 17
d_call: TRBD2
clone_size: -
j_call: TRBJ2-5
cdr3_nt: TGCAGTGCTAGAGATCCTGCTAGCGGGGGGTACCAAGAGACCCAGTACTTC
cdr3_aa: CSARDPASGGYQETQYF

v_call: TRBV5-1
cdr3_length: 16
d_call: -
clone_size: -
j_call: TRBJ2-1
cdr3_nt: TGCGCCAGCAGCTTGGGTAGTGGGGGGAGCTACAATGAGCAGTTCTTC
cdr3_aa: CASSLGSGGSYNEQFF

v_call: TRBV7-2
cdr3_length: 16
d_call: -
clone_size: -
j_call: TRBJ2-5
cdr3_nt: TGTGCCAGCAGCCGTTATTCAACAGGGTACCAAGAGACCCAGTACTTC
cdr3_aa: CASSRYSTGYQETQYF

v_call: TRBV29-1
cdr3_length: 14
d_call: -
clone_size: few
j_call: TRBJ1-1
cdr3_nt: TGCAGCGTTCGAGGTCCAGAGATGAACACTGAAGCTTTCTTT
cdr3_aa: CSVRGPEMNTEAFF

v_call: TRBV5-1
cdr3_length: 14
d_call: -
clone_size: few
j_call: TRBJ2-1
cdr3_nt: TGCGCCAGCAGCTTGGTCGTCCCCCGCAATGAGCAGTTCTTC
cdr3_aa: CASSLVVPRNEQFF

v_call: TRBV20-1
cdr3_length: 12
d_call: -
clone_size: few
j_call: TRBJ1-2
cdr3_nt: TGCAGTGCTAGTCAGTCTAACTATGGCTACACCTTC
cdr3_aa: CSASQSNYGYTF

v_call: TRBV5-5
cdr3_length: 16
d_call: -
clone_size: -
j_call: TRBJ2-2
cdr3_nt: TGTGCCAGCAGCTTGTACGTAGCTTGGAACACCGGGGAGCTGTTTTTT
cdr3_aa: CASSLYVAWNTGELFF

v_call: TRBV18
cdr3_length: 14
d_call: -
clone_size: -
j_call: TRBJ2-1
cdr3_nt: TGTGCCAGCGGCGGGGTAGAGGCCTACAATGAGCAGTTCTTC
cdr3_aa: CASGGVEAYNEQFF

v_call: TRBV7-6
cdr3_length: 15
d_call: -
clone_size: once
j_call: TRBJ2-3
cdr3_nt: TGTGCCAGCACCTCCGGGACGGACCGCACAGATACGCAGTATTTT
cdr3_aa: CASTSGTDRTDTQYF

v_call: TRBV4-2
cdr3_length: 14
d_call: -
clone_size: few
j_call: TRBJ1-5
cdr3_nt: TGTGCCAGCAGCCAAGTCGTGGGTGGGCAGCCCCAGCATTTT
cdr3_aa: CASSQVVGGQPQHF

v_call: TRBV27
cdr3_length: 15
d_call: -
clone_size: -
j_call: TRBJ2-7
cdr3_nt: TGTGCCAGCAGTTTAGCGGGTAAAGACGAGGACGAGCAGTACTTC
cdr3_aa: CASSLAGKDEDEQYF

v_call: TRBV5-1
cdr3_length: 17
d_call: TRBD1
clone_size: -
j_call: TRBJ2-7
cdr3_nt: TGCGCCAGCAGCTTACCTCCGGGACAGGGTCGAGTGGGCGAGCAGTACTTC
cdr3_aa: CASSLPPGQGRVGEQYF

v_call: TRBV6-1
cdr3_length: 13
d_call: -
clone_size: -
j_call: TRBJ1-2
cdr3_nt: TGTGCCAGCAGAACGTCTCCGGGCTATGGCTACACCTTC
cdr3_aa: CASRTSPGYGYTF

v_call: TRBV2
cdr3_length: 14
d_call: -
clone_size: few
j_call: TRBJ2-7
cdr3_nt: TGTGCCAGCAGCTTATCCGGGACCCCAAAGGGGCAGTACTTC
cdr3_aa: CASSLSGTPKGQYF

v_call: TRBV20-1
cdr3_length: 13
d_call: -
clone_size: -
j_call: TRBJ2-5
cdr3_nt: TGCAGTGCTAGAGATCTCAGGCAAGAGACCCAGTACTTC
cdr3_aa: CSARDLRQETQYF

v_call: TRBV20-1
cdr3_length: 13
d_call: -
clone_size: few
j_call: TRBJ2-3
cdr3_nt: TGCAGTGCCCCCCACAATGGGGAGAATACGCAGTATTTT
cdr3_aa: CSAPHNGENTQYF

v_call: TRBV5-1
cdr3_length: 13
d_call: TRBD1
clone_size: -
j_call: TRBJ2-7
cdr3_nt: TGCGCCAGCGGTAGACAGGGAGACTACGAGCAGTACTTC
cdr3_aa: CASGRQGDYEQYF

v_call: TRBV27
cdr3_length: 14
d_call: TRBD1
clone_size: -
j_call: TRBJ2-7
cdr3_nt: TGTGCCAGCAGTTTAAAGGGGGCGTCTCGCGAGCAGTACTTC
cdr3_aa: CASSLKGASREQYF

v_call: TRBV7-2
cdr3_length: 15
d_call: -
clone_size: few
j_call: TRBJ2-7
cdr3_nt: TGTGCCAGCAGCTTAGGTCTGAGAGAGGCCTACGAGCAGTACTTC
cdr3_aa: CASSLGLREAYEQYF

v_call: TRBV5-1
cdr3_length: 13
d_call: TRBD1
clone_size: few
j_call: TRBJ2-7
cdr3_nt: TGCGCCAGCAGCCATCGGACAGGAGACGAGCAGTACTTC
cdr3_aa: CASSHRTGDEQYF

v_call: TRBV6-5
cdr3_length: 15
d_call: -
clone_size: few
j_call: TRBJ1-5
cdr3_nt: TGTGCCAGCAGTTCCCTAGGGCTGAGGAATCAGCCCCAGCATTTT
cdr3_aa: CASSSLGLRNQPQHF

v_call: TRBV7-3
cdr3_length: 14
d_call: -
clone_size: few
j_call: TRBJ1-1
cdr3_nt: TGTGCCAGCAGCTTAACCAGGGGAGACACTGAAGCTTTCTTT
cdr3_aa: CASSLTRGDTEAFF

v_call: TRBV20-1
cdr3_length: 14
d_call: -
clone_size: -
j_call: TRBJ2-1
cdr3_nt: TGCAGTGCTAGAGGCCAAATCACCTGGGATGAGCAGTTCTTC
cdr3_aa: CSARGQITWDEQFF

v_call: TRBV9
cdr3_length: 15
d_call: -
clone_size: few
j_call: TRBJ2-7
cdr3_nt: TGTGCCAGCAGCGTAGCAGGGACCGCTACTTACGAGCAGTACTTC
cdr3_aa: CASSVAGTATYEQYF

v_call: TRBV12-3/TRBV12-4
cdr3_length: 14
d_call: TRBD2
clone_size: few
j_call: TRBJ2-5
cdr3_nt: TGTGCCAGCAGGTTACTAGCGGGCGGGGAGACCCAGTACTTC
cdr3_aa: CASRLLAGGETQYF

v_call: TRBV2
cdr3_length: 13
d_call: -
clone_size: -
j_call: TRBJ2-7
cdr3_nt: TGTGCCAGCAGTGGATCCAGAAGGTACGAGCAGTACTTC
cdr3_aa: CASSGSRRYEQYF

v_call: TRBV20-1
cdr3_length: 15
d_call: TRBD2
clone_size: few
j_call: TRBJ2-7
cdr3_nt: TGCAGTGCTAGGGCCGCGGGGGGCGGATTGTACGAGCAGTACTTC
cdr3_aa: CSARAAGGGLYEQYF

v_call: TRBV15
cdr3_length: 12
d_call: -
clone_size: -
j_call: TRBJ2-7
cdr3_nt: TGTGCCACCGGAGCCAGGGGAAGCGAGCAGTACTTC
cdr3_aa: CATGARGSEQYF

v_call: TRBV10-3
cdr3_length: 14
d_call: -
clone_size: -
j_call: TRBJ2-5
cdr3_nt: TGTGCCATCGGAGCCCCCGGTGGCGCAGAGACCCAGTACTTC
cdr3_aa: CAIGAPGGAETQYF

v_call: TRBV9
cdr3_length: 14
d_call: TRBD2
clone_size: many
j_call: TRBJ2-1
cdr3_nt: TGTGCCAGCAGCGGGACTAGCGGTTACAATGAGCAGTTCTTC
cdr3_aa: CASSGTSGYNEQFF